Detailed here is one TCR beta chain. Trimming stripped 9 bases from V and 4 bases from J, with 15 bases between. In germline, CDR1 is LNHDA, CDR2 SQIVND (reference sequence). The CDR3 is 13 amino acids. The repertoire was sequenced with immunoSEQ multiplex PCR; TCRdb's copy has only in-frame clones and lacks some. The sample contains about 350,000 clones, 86% of which appear only once. The sample belongs to a study of Ad26.COV2.S vaccination and SARS-CoV-2 variants. The treatment was: around 19 received Ad26.COV2.S at low or high dose, single or two shots; about 5 received placebo; per-sample allocation not given. The investigators took samples on day 63 after the first vaccine or placebo injection.

The V gene is TRBV19, the J gene TRBJ1-2; no definite D call. The sample consisted of peripheral blood, taken in a trial of Ad26.COV2.S vaccine versus placebo. The TCR originated in a person aged 18-60 years who received the Ad26.COV2.S COVID-19 vaccine or a placebo. The CDR3 reads CASQNEGVYGYTF. In DNA form, the CDR3 reads TGTGCCAGCCAGAACGAGGGCGTCTATGGCTACACCTTC.